These T cell receptor beta chains were read from a single sample in a study of T-cell reconstitution after alpha-beta-depleted transplantation in children. TCRdb independently ran MiXCR on the PCR reads; one entry per CDR3 protein. Of around 680,000 distinct CDR3 sequences listed, 16% were seen once; the top ten hold 0.85% to 1.3%. The source was PBMCs from the stem cell graft donor, collected from the stem cell graft. These TCRs come from a human donor who donated a stem cell graft to a child with acute myeloid leukemia. The conserved cysteine and the conserved F or W are not part of the CDR3 here. D genes are given only for firm matches.

cdr3_aa d_call j_call cdr3_length v_call
ASRKGGLGTGELF NA TRBJ2-2 13 TRBV7-2
SAAQGAKNIQY TRBD1 TRBJ2-4 11 TRBV29-1
ASSLSHGTGREQF TRBD1 TRBJ2-1 13 TRBV7-3
ASTQDGGTQETQY NA TRBJ2-5 13 TRBV5-1
AITRTGSGYT TRBD1 TRBJ1-2 10 TRBV10-3
ASSRMAGTDTQY NA TRBJ2-3 12 TRBV5-1
ATSDEKINQPQH NA TRBJ1-5 12 TRBV24-1
ASSANFLGQISYNEQF NA TRBJ2-1 16 TRBV9
ASRESANEKLF NA TRBJ1-4 11 TRBV7-2
ASSSLAGAFNEQF TRBD2 TRBJ2-1 13 TRBV7-2
ASSQATQGGYGYT NA TRBJ1-2 13 TRBV4-3
SARDRGGGSYNEQF TRBD2 TRBJ2-1 14 TRBV20-1
ASSLNVRTDTQY NA TRBJ2-3 12 TRBV7-2
ASSPPHSGVYEQY TRBD2 TRBJ2-7 13 TRBV18
ASSSDEKETQY NA TRBJ2-5 11 TRBV11-2
SARGASGGAWFADTQY TRBD2 TRBJ2-3 16 TRBV20-1
SANTGTGVTYEQY TRBD1 TRBJ2-7 13 TRBV20-1
ASRTGGSEAF TRBD1 TRBJ1-1 10 TRBV4-3
ASRLAVGTGELF NA TRBJ2-2 12 TRBV12-3/TRBV12-4
ASSPAGKEETQY NA TRBJ2-5 12 TRBV5-1
SARDGTKYTDTQY TRBD2 TRBJ2-3 13 TRBV20-1
ATGGAGDTQY NA TRBJ2-3 10 TRBV5-1
SARDTSGGAMAQETQY TRBD2 TRBJ2-5 16 TRBV20-1
ASSLERRRSDTQY NA TRBJ2-3 13 TRBV7-2
ASSQEGAGAGLQY TRBD2 TRBJ2-4 13 TRBV4-1
SAPRGPASSTDTQY NA TRBJ2-3 14 TRBV20-1
ASSLWPMNTEAF NA TRBJ1-1 12 TRBV12-3/TRBV12-4
SARGVAGPPEDTGELF TRBD2 TRBJ2-2 16 TRBV20-1
SARDPNEQF NA TRBJ2-1 9 TRBV20-1
SASSGGAGGSAETQY TRBD2 TRBJ2-5 15 TRBV20-1
ASSLILNTGELF NA TRBJ2-2 12 TRBV5-6
ASSLGQVLYEQY NA TRBJ2-7 12 TRBV5-1
SVDQDLQEGYT NA TRBJ1-2 11 TRBV29-1
ASSSSGLSYNEQF NA TRBJ2-1 13 TRBV11-1
ASNRGPTDTQY TRBD1 TRBJ2-3 11 TRBV24-1
ASGTKQGRSYGYT NA TRBJ1-2 13 TRBV27
SAPGQGGQPQH NA TRBJ1-5 11 TRBV20-1
AISRTSNQPQH NA TRBJ1-5 11 TRBV18
ASSQRQGTSDTQY TRBD1 TRBJ2-3 13 TRBV4-3
ASSSTRDRISNTGELF TRBD1 TRBJ2-2 16 TRBV5-6
ASSVDRGAPLH TRBD1 TRBJ1-6 11 TRBV28
ASSFSPNQPQH NA TRBJ1-5 11 TRBV28
SVAYGQGSYEQY NA TRBJ2-7 12 TRBV29-1
ASSRGEKLF NA TRBJ1-4 9 TRBV12-3/TRBV12-4
ASSPSAGAYQETQY TRBD2 TRBJ2-5 14 TRBV7-3
SAKQGANTEAF TRBD1 TRBJ1-1 11 TRBV20-1
SARSGGSWAGELF TRBD1 TRBJ2-2 13 TRBV20-1
SARPGARYGYT NA TRBJ1-2 11 TRBV20-1
SAPRAPLLEYGYT NA TRBJ1-2 13 TRBV20-1
ASSSLLVAYNEQF NA TRBJ2-1 13 TRBV7-2